The 24 T cell receptor beta chains reported below all come from one sample, sequenced in a study of T cell repertoires in cytomegalovirus infection. Each CDR3 protein gets one entry after TCRdb re-called the reads with MiXCR. The repertoire holds roughly 500,000 distinct CDR3 sequences, with 33% as singletons. Antigen specificity for these receptors is unknown. This material consisted of cultured PBMCs, taken from culture after CMV antigen stimulation. Every receptor here comes from a human donor in good health (CMV status not recorded). Some clones in this sample may be carry-over from other donors' samples.

A single count supports this clonotype. The V gene is TRBV19, the J gene TRBJ2-1, with 8 bases matching TRBD2. The CDR3 sequence is 15 residues long. Per germline, CDR1 LNHDA and CDR2 SQIVND (reference sequence). Unmatched junction bases numbered 12, after V lost 5 bases and J lost 9 bases. The CDR3 loop reads CASSGPGTSLSEQFF. As DNA, the CDR3 is TGTGCCAGTAGTGGTCCCGGGACTAGTTTGAGTGAGCAGTTCTTC.

The chain joins TRBV27 to TRBJ1-4, with TRBD1 identical over 7 bases. J was trimmed by 8 bases and V by 10 bases; bases with no gene match: 19. The CDR3 totals 16 residues. CDR1 MNHEY and CDR2 SMNVEV come from the germline V gene (reference sequence). The CDR3 bases are TGTGCCACGGCTCCGGCGGGACAGCCCAACGGGGAAAAACTGTTTTTT. Translation gives CATAPAGQPNGEKLFF.

This clonotype was counted only a few times. V and J are TRBV7-9 and TRBJ1-1, with TRBD1 as a possible D gene (6 bases). The CDR3 spans 17 residues. Germline V gene sequence: CDR1 SEHNR, CDR2 FQNEAQ (reference sequence). Trimming pared 3 bases from V and 2 bases from J, leaving 19 bases between. This chain's CDR3 is CASSFNSPGTPNTEAFF. The CDR3 bases are TGTGCCAGCAGCTTCAACTCCCCCGGGACACCCAACACTGAAGCTTTCTTT.

There are a few counts of this clonotype. This chain links TRBV11-2 with TRBJ2-1, with 8 nucleotides matching TRBD2. CDR3 length: 15 residues. V shed 5 bases and J 9 bases; nucleotides not matched to a gene: 12. Per the germline V gene, CDR1 is SGHAT and CDR2 is FQNNGV. This CDR3 is CASSPTRSGRVEQFF. The DNA for the CDR3 is TGTGCCAGCAGCCCGACCAGAAGCGGGAGAGTTGAGCAGTTCTTC.

There are a few counts of this clonotype. CDR3 in amino acids: CAIRNPGTGGTEAFF. Written as DNA, the CDR3 is TGTGCCATCAGGAACCCCGGGACAGGGGGGACTGAAGCTTTCTTT. This chain uses TRBV10-3 with TRBJ1-1; TRBD1 matches at 11 bases. Unmatched junction bases numbered 8, after V lost 6 bases and J lost 5 bases. This CDR3 has 15 residues. Germline assignment: CDR1 ENHRY and CDR2 SYGVKD.

This clonotype occurred a few times. The J gene is TRBJ1-5, the V gene TRBV28; D ambiguous. The V gene's germline CDR1 is MDHEN and CDR2 SYDVKM. Between the trimmed V and J ends, which lost 3 bases and 5 bases, there was a span of 14 bases. The CDR3 has 15 amino acids. CDR3 coding DNA: TGTGCCAGCAGTTTCCCCCTCAGGTGGGATCAGCCCCAGCATTTT. Encoded protein: CASSFPLRWDQPQHF.

The chain uses TRBV5-1 and TRBJ2-1; 13 bases map to TRBD2. V was pared by 5 bases and J by 8 bases, with 13 bases of the junction left unmatched. The CDR3 is made up of 17 amino acids. The germline gives CDR1 SGHRS, CDR2 YFSETQ. Here the CDR3 reads CASRRTSGRLPNDEQFF. The CDR3 bases are TGCGCCAGCAGAAGGACTAGCGGGAGACTCCCTAACGATGAGCAGTTCTTC.

The chain recombines TRBV7-9 with TRBJ2-1; TRBD2 agrees at 7 bases. Trimming took 8 bases from V and 10 from J; bases not matched to a gene: 5. The CDR3 loop spans 11 amino acids. Per the germline V gene, CDR1 is SEHNR and CDR2 is FQNEAQ (reference sequence). Here the CDR3 DNA reads TGTGCCAGCGGGGGGGGGTCCGAGCAGTTCTTC. Translated, it gives CASGGGSEQFF.

The chain employs TRBV19 and TRBJ2-3, with TRBD2 matching over 8 bases. V trimming: 3 bases; J trimming: 0 bases; junction bases outside the gene matches: 8. The length of the CDR3 is 17 residues. From germline, CDR1 is LNHDA and CDR2 SQIVND (reference sequence). The CDR3 sequence: CASSMGLAGPSTDTQYF. CDR3 sequence (DNA): TGTGCCAGTAGTATGGGCCTAGCGGGCCCAAGCACAGATACGCAGTATTTT.

This chain connects TRBV6-2 or TRBV6-3 to TRBJ1-5, with 8 bases identical to TRBD1. CDR1 is MNHEY and CDR2 is SVGEGT in the germline V gene. Unmatched junction bases numbered 9, after V lost 5 bases and J lost 6 bases. This CDR3 has 15 residues. CDR3 sequence reads: CASSRGQDWTQPQHF. Written as DNA, the CDR3 is TGTGCCAGCAGTCGGGGACAGGATTGGACTCAGCCCCAGCATTTT.

This chain connects TRBV6-5 to TRBJ2-2; TRBD2 matches 10 bases. There are 18 residues in the CDR3. Unmatched junction bases numbered 12, after V lost 6 bases and J lost 2 bases. From germline, CDR1 is MNHEY and CDR2 SVGAGI. In DNA form, the CDR3 reads TGTGCCAGCAGGGCCGGGGGAGCGGGAGGGCCTAACACCGGGGAGCTGTTTTTT. It encodes CASRAGGAGGPNTGELFF.

The CDR3 sequence: CASSSLGRNKGQFF. CDR3 in DNA: TGTGCCAGCAGTTCTCTCGGACGGAATAAGGGGCAGTTCTTC. The chain uses TRBV6-2 or TRBV6-3 and TRBJ2-1; no definite D call. The germline V and J ends were trimmed by 4 bases and 12 bases, with 19 bases remaining between them. The CDR3 is 14 residues long. Germline CDR1 and CDR2: MNHEY and SVGEGT.

This clonotype was recorded only once. V gene TRBV7-9 combines with J gene TRBJ2-1; TRBD2 aligns across 12 bases. Germline V lookup: CDR1 SEHNR, CDR2 FQNEAQ (reference sequence). The CDR3 has 16 amino acids. The junction had 5 bases not matched to a gene; V was cut back by 5 bases and J by 3 bases. DNA for the CDR3: TGTGCCAGCAGCCCGCGGACTAGCGGGAACTACAATGAGCAGTTCTTC. It yields the protein CASSPRTSGNYNEQFF.

This clonotype came up a few times. This chain joins TRBV4-2 and TRBJ1-4; 10 bases agree with TRBD1. Losses at the gene ends were 3 bases for V and 4 bases for J; bases not matched to a gene: 14. Germline-derived CDR1 and CDR2 are LGHNA and YNFKEQ. The CDR3 totals 19 residues. DNA of the CDR3: TGTGCCAGCAGCCAGACTCCGGGACAGGGGAGAGATGGTAATGAAAAACTGTTTTTT. This gives the protein CASSQTPGQGRDGNEKLFF.

The V and J genes are TRBV6-2 or TRBV6-3 and TRBJ2-3; TRBD2 matches at 10 bases. Per the germline V gene, CDR1 is MNHEY and CDR2 is SVGEGT. The CDR3 is 17 residues long. Losses at the gene ends were 5 bases for V and 5 bases for J; bases not matched to a gene: 13. CDR3 loop: CASSPALAGVSGDTQYF. The DNA of the CDR3 is TGTGCCAGCAGTCCTGCCCTAGCGGGAGTATCGGGAGATACGCAGTATTTT.

Only a few counts were recorded for this clonotype. The J gene is TRBJ2-7, the V gene TRBV4-1; TRBD1 agrees at 8 bases. The CDR3 loop spans 15 amino acids. V trimming: 2 bases; J trimming: 5 bases; junction bases outside the gene matches: 8. CDR1 and CDR2 (germline): MGHRA, YSYEKL. CDR3 sequence: CASSQPTGAVHEQYF. DNA for the CDR3: TGCGCCAGCAGCCAACCGACAGGGGCCGTCCACGAGCAGTACTTC.

This clonotype was counted only a few times. The rearrangement joins TRBV19 to TRBJ2-5; TRBD1 matches at 7 bases. J lost 3 bases, V lost 5 bases, and 3 bases had no gene match. Germline lookup yields CDR1 LNHDA and CDR2 SQIVND (reference sequence). The CDR3 covers 13 residues. Here the CDR3 DNA reads TGTGCCAGTAGTCAAGACAGGGAAGAGACCCAGTACTTC. Translating gives CASSQDREETQYF. The variable domain in full, with the rest retrieved from reference TRBV19 and TRBJ2-5, is DGGITQSPKYLFRKEGQNVTLSCEQNLNHDAMYWYRQDPGQGLRLIYYSQIVNDFQKGDIAEGYSVSREKKESFPLTVTSAQKNPTAFYLCASSQDREETQYFGPGTRLLVL.

This clonotype has a handful of counts. This chain links TRBV7-4 with TRBJ2-1; D is uncertain. The V gene's germline CDR1 is SGHVT and CDR2 SQSDAQ. There are 12 residues in the CDR3. V was shortened by 5 bases and J by 3 bases, with 5 bases between the two germline ends. The CDR3 nucleotides are TGTGCCAGCAGCGCCCACTACAATGAGCAGTTCTTC. It codes for CASSAHYNEQFF.

The genes are TRBV11-3 and TRBJ2-5, with 10 bases identical to TRBD2. Germline CDR1 is SGHNT and CDR2 is YENEEA. The CDR3 consists of 17 residues. V shed 3 bases and J 0 bases; nucleotides not matched to a gene: 7. CDR3 protein: CASSFPRLAGDQETQYF. The CDR3 DNA is TGTGCCAGCAGCTTCCCCCGGCTAGCGGGAGACCAAGAGACCCAGTACTTC.

The chain combines TRBV7-6 with TRBJ2-7, with 9 bases matching TRBD1. Per the germline V gene, CDR1 is SGHVS and CDR2 is FNYEAQ. This CDR3 region has 14 residues. V gave up 3 bases and J gave up 3 bases; unmatched junction bases: 3. The CDR3 region is CASSFLGQGYEQYF. DNA for the CDR3: TGTGCCAGCAGCTTCCTGGGACAGGGCTACGAGCAGTACTTC.

This rearrangement joins TRBV5-6 to TRBJ2-6; D gene uncertain. Germline CDR1 and CDR2: SGHDT and YYEEEE. V was cut by 3 bases and J by 0 bases, with 7 bases left in between. The CDR3 has 15 residues. CDR3 in amino acids: CASSYFPSGANVLTF. The CDR3 DNA is TGTGCCAGCAGCTATTTCCCCTCTGGGGCCAACGTCCTGACTTTC.

This clonotype was found a few times. The J gene is TRBJ2-1, the V gene TRBV10-3, with D hard to call. The V gene's germline CDR1 is ENHRY and CDR2 SYGVKD. The CDR3 extends over 12 amino acids. The ends were cut back, 5 bases at V and 8 bases at J, with 10 bases in the middle. The chain's CDR3 is CAISRPRDEQFF. The CDR3 bases are TGTGCCATCAGTAGACCCCGGGATGAGCAGTTCTTC.

This clonotype showed up just a few times. This chain links TRBV28 with TRBJ1-1; no clear D. CDR1 and CDR2 from the germline V gene are MDHEN and SYDVKM. Trimming took 4 bases from V and 6 from J, leaving 12 bases between them. CDR3 length: 13 residues. DNA for the CDR3: TGTGCCAGCAGTTCGTTGAGGACGTCTGAAGCTTTCTTT. This translates into CASSSLRTSEAFF.

The gene calls are TRBV7-2 and TRBJ2-1; D is uncertain. V lost 10 bases and J lost 2, with 18 bases in between. The CDR3 extends over 15 amino acids. Looked up from germline, CDR1 is SGHTA and CDR2 is FQGNSA. DNA for the CDR3: TGTGCCACCAGGAGCAAGACAATCACCTACAATGAGCAGTTCTTC. Protein sequence: CATRSKTITYNEQFF. The whole variable domain, remainder taken from reference TRBV7-2 and TRBJ2-1, is GAGVSQSPSNKVTEKGKDVELRCDPISGHTALYWYRQSLGQGLEFLIYFQGNSAPDKSGLPSDRFSAERTGGSVSTLTIQRTQQEDSAVYLCATRSKTITYNEQFFGPGTRLTVL.